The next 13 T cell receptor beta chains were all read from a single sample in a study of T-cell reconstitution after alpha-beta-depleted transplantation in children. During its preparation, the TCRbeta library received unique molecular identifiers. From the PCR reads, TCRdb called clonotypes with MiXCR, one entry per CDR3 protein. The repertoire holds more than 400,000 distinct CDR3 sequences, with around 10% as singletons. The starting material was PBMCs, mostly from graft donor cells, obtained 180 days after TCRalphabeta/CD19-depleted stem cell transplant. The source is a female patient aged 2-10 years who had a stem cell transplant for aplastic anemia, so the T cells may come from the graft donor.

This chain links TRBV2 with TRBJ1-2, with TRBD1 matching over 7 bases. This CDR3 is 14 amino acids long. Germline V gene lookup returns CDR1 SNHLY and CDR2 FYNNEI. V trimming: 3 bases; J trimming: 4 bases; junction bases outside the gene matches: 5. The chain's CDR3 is CASSEKGASYGYTF. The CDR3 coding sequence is TGTGCCAGCAGTGAGAAGGGGGCCAGCTATGGCTACACCTTC.

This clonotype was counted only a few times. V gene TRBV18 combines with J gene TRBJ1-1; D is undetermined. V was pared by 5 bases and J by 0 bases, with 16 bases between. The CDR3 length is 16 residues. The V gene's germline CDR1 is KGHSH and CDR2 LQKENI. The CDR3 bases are TGTGCCAGCTCAACTTATGGTGCCAGCATGAACACTGAAGCTTTCTTT. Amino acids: CASSTYGASMNTEAFF.

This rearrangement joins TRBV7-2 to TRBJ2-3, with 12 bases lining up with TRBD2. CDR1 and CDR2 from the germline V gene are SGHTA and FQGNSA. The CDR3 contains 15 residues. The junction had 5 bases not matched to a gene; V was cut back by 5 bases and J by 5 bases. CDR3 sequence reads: CASSKRGLAGDTQYF. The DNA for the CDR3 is TGTGCCAGCAGCAAAAGGGGACTAGCGGGAGATACGCAGTATTTT.

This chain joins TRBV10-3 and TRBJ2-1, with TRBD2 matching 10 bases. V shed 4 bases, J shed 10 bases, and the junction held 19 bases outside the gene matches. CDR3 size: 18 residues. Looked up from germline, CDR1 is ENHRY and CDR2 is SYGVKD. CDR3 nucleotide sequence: TGTGCCATCAGTGGGGGAGATACTTTCAGCGGGAGGGCCCGGGAGCAGTTCTTC. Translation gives CAISGGDTFSGRAREQFF.

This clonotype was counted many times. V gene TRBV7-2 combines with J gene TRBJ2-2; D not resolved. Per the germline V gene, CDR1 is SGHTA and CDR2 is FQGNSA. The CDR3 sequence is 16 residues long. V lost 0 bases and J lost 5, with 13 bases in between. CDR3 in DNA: TGTGCCAGCAGCTTAGCTTCCGGCCTTAGAACCGGGGAGCTGTTTTTT. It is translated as CASSLASGLRTGELFF.

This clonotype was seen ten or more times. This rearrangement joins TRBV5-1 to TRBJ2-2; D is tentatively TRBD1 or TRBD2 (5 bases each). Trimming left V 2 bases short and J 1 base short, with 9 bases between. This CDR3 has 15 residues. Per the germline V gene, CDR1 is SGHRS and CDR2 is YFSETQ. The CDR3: CASSFGTKNTGELFF. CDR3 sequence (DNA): TGCGCCAGCAGCTTCGGGACGAAGAACACCGGGGAGCTGTTTTTT.

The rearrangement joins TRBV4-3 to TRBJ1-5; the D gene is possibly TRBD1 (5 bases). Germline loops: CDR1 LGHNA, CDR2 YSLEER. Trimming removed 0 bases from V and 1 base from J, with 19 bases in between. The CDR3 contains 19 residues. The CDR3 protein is CASSQDYPGGVGSNQPQHF. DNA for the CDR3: TGCGCCAGCAGCCAAGACTATCCGGGGGGGGTCGGGAGCAATCAGCCCCAGCATTTT.

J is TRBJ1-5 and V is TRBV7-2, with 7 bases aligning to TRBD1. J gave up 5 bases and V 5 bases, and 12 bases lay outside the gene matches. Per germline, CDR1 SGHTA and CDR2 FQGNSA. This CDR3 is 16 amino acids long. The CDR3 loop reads CASSASTGRVDQPQHF. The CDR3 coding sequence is TGTGCCAGCAGCGCATCGACAGGGAGGGTGGATCAGCCCCAGCATTTT.

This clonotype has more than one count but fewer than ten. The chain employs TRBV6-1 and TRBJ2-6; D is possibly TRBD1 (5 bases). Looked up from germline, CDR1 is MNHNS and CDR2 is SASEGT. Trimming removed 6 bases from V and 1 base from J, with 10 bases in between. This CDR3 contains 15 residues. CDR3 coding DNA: TGTGCCAGCAGCATAGACAGTTCTGGGGCCAACGTCCTGACTTTC. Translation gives CASSIDSSGANVLTF.

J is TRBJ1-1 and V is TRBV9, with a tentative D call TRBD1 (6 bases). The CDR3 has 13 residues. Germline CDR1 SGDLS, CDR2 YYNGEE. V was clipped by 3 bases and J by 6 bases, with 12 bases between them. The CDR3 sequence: CASSAGARAEAFF. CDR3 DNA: TGTGCCAGCAGCGCGGGGGCACGAGCTGAAGCTTTCTTT. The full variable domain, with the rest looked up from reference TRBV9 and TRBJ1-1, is DSGVTQTPKHLITATGQRVTLRCSPRSGDLSVYWYQQSLDQGLQFLIQYYNGEERAKGNILERFSAQQFPDLHSELNLSSLELGDSALYFCASSAGARAEAFFGQGTRLTVV.

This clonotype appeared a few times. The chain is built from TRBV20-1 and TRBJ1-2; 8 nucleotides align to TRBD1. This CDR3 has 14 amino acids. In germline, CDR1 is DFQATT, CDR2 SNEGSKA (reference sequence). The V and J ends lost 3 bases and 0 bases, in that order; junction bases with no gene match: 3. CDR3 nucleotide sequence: TGCAGTGCTAGGGGGACAGGTCCTAACTATGGCTACACCTTC. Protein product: CSARGTGPNYGYTF.

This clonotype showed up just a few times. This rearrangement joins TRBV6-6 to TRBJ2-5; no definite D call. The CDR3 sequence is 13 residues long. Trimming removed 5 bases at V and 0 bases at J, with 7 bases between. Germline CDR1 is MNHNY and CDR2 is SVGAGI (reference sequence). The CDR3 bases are TGTGCCAGCAGTACTTCTCACCAAGAGACCCAGTACTTC. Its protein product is CASSTSHQETQYF.

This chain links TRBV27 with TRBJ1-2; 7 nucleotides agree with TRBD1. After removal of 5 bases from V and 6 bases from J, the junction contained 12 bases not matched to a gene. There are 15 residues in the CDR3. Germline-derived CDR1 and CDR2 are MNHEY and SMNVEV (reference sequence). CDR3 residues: CASSQISTGAHGYTF. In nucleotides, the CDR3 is TGTGCCAGCAGTCAAATCTCCACAGGGGCCCATGGCTACACCTTC.